This T cell receptor beta chain comes out of a study of CD8 T cells in ankylosing spondylitis. The CDR3 is 15 amino acids. From germline, CDR1 is DFQATT and CDR2 SNEGSKA (reference sequence). After removal of 6 bases from V and 0 bases from J, the junction contained 6 bases not matched to a gene. TCRdb itself ran the 5' RACE reads through MiXCR, one entry per CDR3 protein. The sample contains under 200,000 distinct CDR3 sequences, 11% of which appear only once. This clonotype was counted many times. Input material: blood, either unsorted or a sorted T cell fraction (not recorded which). The chain employs TRBV20-1 and TRBJ2-5; TRBD2 agrees at 11 bases. The source of this sequence is a male donor with ankylosing spondylitis or in good health (not recorded which). CDR3 sequence reads: CSARGLAVNQETQYF. The CDR3 region has the DNA TGCAGTGCGAGGGGACTAGCGGTTAACCAAGAGACCCAGTACTTC.